This T cell receptor beta chain is drawn from a study of blood T cell repertoires in COVID-19. Seattle enrolled patients during active infection and tracked them longitudinally. This clone was found once. The sample carries other DNA sequences with the same CDR3. The table came from immunoSEQ multiplex PCR; TCRdb's copy has only in-frame clones and leaves some out. Of almost 200,000 clones in the sample, over 80% are singletons; the top ten hold about 0.95%. This CDR3 is built from 12 residues. V lost 0 bases to trimming and J lost 3 bases, with 6 bases between them. From germline, CDR1 is GTSNPN and CDR2 SVGIG (reference sequence).

The source of this sequence is a man in his fifties or sixties with COVID-19, enrolled during active disease. Material: peripheral blood. V gene TRBV30 combines with J gene TRBJ2-7; D remains ambiguous. The CDR3 region has the DNA TGTGCCTGGAGTGTAATCAGCTACGAGCAGTACTTC. Residues: CAWSVISYEQYF.